This entry lists 25 T cell receptor beta chains sequenced from one sample in a study of identical twins. Each CDR3 protein is one row after TCRdb ran MiXCR on the 5' RACE reads. The profile shows 400,000 to 500,000 distinct CDR3 sequences, roughly an eighth of them singletons. Another study also made use of these data, one on yellow fever vaccine responses in identical twins.

The sequenced sample was CD4+ T cells sorted from blood. All receptors come from a woman between 18 and 30 years old in good health.

The chain's CDR3 is CASSLAGNNGYTF. In DNA, the CDR3 is TGTGCCAGCAGCTTGGCGGGGAATAATGGCTACACCTTC. The rearrangement joins TRBV5-5 to TRBJ1-2; no definite D call. From germline, CDR1 is SGHKS and CDR2 YYEKEE (reference sequence). The CDR3 contains 13 residues. V was trimmed by 0 bases and J by 6 bases, leaving 9 bases between them.

The chain links TRBV6-1 to TRBJ2-1; D may be TRBD1 or TRBD2 (7 bases each). The germline V and J ends were trimmed by 5 bases and 7 bases, with 18 bases remaining between them. Germline-derived CDR1 and CDR2 are MNHNS and SASEGT. This CDR3 spans 15 amino acids. The CDR3: CASSPRQGGGNEQFF. The CDR3, as DNA: TGTGCCAGCAGTCCGAGACAGGGCGGGGGTAATGAGCAGTTCTTC.

This clonotype has just a few counts. J is TRBJ2-1 and V is TRBV9; the match to TRBD1 covers 7 bases. The germline V gene has CDR1 SGDLS and CDR2 YYNGEE. V was clipped by 2 bases and J by 0 bases; unmatched bases: 20. The CDR3 runs to 21 residues. Here the CDR3 reads CASSVPPPGTEATFSYNEQFF. CDR3 sequence (DNA): TGTGCCAGCAGCGTGCCTCCCCCAGGGACAGAGGCAACCTTCTCCTACAATGAGCAGTTCTTC.

CDR3 in DNA: TGTGCCAGCAGCCCAGATATAGAGGCCGGGGAGCTGTTTTTT. It yields the protein CASSPDIEAGELFF. The chain uses TRBV12-3 or TRBV12-4 and TRBJ2-2; D not resolved. The CDR3 runs to 14 residues. V lost 6 bases to trimming and J lost 6 bases, with 14 bases between them.

This clonotype has a handful of counts. The J gene is TRBJ2-7, the V gene TRBV20-1; TRBD2 might be the D (5 bases). The V and J ends lost 6 bases and 7 bases respectively, with 13 bases between them. Germline lookup yields CDR1 DFQATT and CDR2 SNEGSKA (reference sequence). CDR3 length equals 11 residues. Here the CDR3 reads CSASPEGEQYF. The CDR3, as DNA: TGCAGTGCGTCTCCCGAGGGAGAGCAGTACTTC.

There are many counts of this clonotype. V is TRBV10-2 and J is TRBJ2-3; 11 bases agree with TRBD2. J lost 0 bases, V lost 7 bases, and 18 bases had no gene match. Germline assignment: CDR1 WSHSY and CDR2 SAAADI. The CDR3 sequence is 20 residues long. The CDR3 DNA sequence: TGCGCCAGCACTCCCAGAATGGGTAGCGGGAGGGGTCAAAGCACAGATACGCAGTATTTT. Translated: CASTPRMGSGRGQSTDTQYF.

The chain couples TRBV5-1 to TRBJ1-1; a weak D match, TRBD1 (5 bases). Looked up from germline, CDR1 is SGHRS and CDR2 is YFSETQ. Trimming removed 0 bases at V and 0 bases at J, with 12 bases between. The CDR3 runs 16 residues. This CDR3 is CASSLVSGTLNTEAFF. As DNA, the CDR3 is TGCGCCAGCAGCTTGGTTTCTGGGACCTTGAACACTGAAGCTTTCTTT.

This clonotype was observed a handful of times. This rearrangement joins TRBV12-3 or TRBV12-4 to TRBJ1-1; weak D call: TRBD1 (6 bases). The ends were cut back, 3 bases at V and 6 bases at J, with 11 bases in the middle. This CDR3 has 13 amino acids. Written as DNA, the CDR3 is TGTGCCAGCAGTTTGCTGGAGGGGGCTGAAGCTTTCTTT. Translation: CASSLLEGAEAFF.

This chain joins TRBV20-1 and TRBJ2-7; TRBD1 is a possible D gene (6 bases). Germline CDR1 and CDR2: DFQATT and SNEGSKA (reference sequence). CDR3 size: 14 residues. Trimming pared 6 bases from V and 1 base from J, leaving 16 bases between. The CDR3: CSAQGAVASYEQYF. The CDR3 DNA follows: TGCAGTGCACAGGGAGCTGTTGCTTCCTACGAGCAGTACTTC.

V is TRBV7-6 and J is TRBJ2-3; weak D call: TRBD1 (5 bases). In germline, CDR1 is SGHVS, CDR2 FNYEAQ. The CDR3 runs to 16 residues. The V end lost 3 bases, the J end lost 0 bases, and 13 bases lay between the germline ends. The chain's CDR3 is CASSFYGAGSTDTQYF. CDR3 nucleotides: TGTGCCAGCAGCTTCTATGGGGCAGGGAGCACAGATACGCAGTATTTT. Looking up the rest from reference TRBV7-6 and TRBJ2-3 gives the full variable domain: GAGVSQSPRYKVTKRGQDVALRCDPISGHVSLYWYRQALGQGPEFLTYFNYEAQQDKSGLPNDRFSAERPEGSISTLTIQRTEQRDSAMYRCASSFYGAGSTDTQYFGPGTRLTVL.

Many counts were recorded for this clonotype. This chain uses TRBV29-1 with TRBJ2-3; the match to TRBD2 covers 7 bases. Germline lookup yields CDR1 SQVTM and CDR2 ANQGSEA. This CDR3 is built from 16 residues. With V trimmed by 3 bases and J by 2 bases, 11 bases remained unmatched. Written as DNA, the CDR3 is TGCAGCGTTGATAGAACTGTCGGGGGGTACACAGATACGCAGTATTTT. Its protein is CSVDRTVGGYTDTQYF.

This clonotype was detected many times. V gene TRBV4-3 combines with J gene TRBJ2-1; 7 positions agree with TRBD1. The germline CDR1 and CDR2 sequences are LGHNA and YSLEER. V shed 2 bases, J shed 10 bases, and the junction held 8 bases outside the gene matches. There are 14 residues in the CDR3. CDR3 coding DNA: TGCGCCAGCAGCCAAACGCCAGGGGGAACCGAGCAGTTCTTC. Amino acid sequence: CASSQTPGGTEQFF.

This clonotype was detected a few times. This chain joins TRBV4-2 and TRBJ2-7; no firm D call. Trimming pared 3 bases from V and 7 bases from J, leaving 19 bases between. CDR3 length equals 15 residues. CDR1 and CDR2 (germline): LGHNA, YNFKEQ. The CDR3 loop reads CASSHALSGSGEQYF. As DNA, the CDR3 is TGTGCCAGCAGCCACGCCCTCTCCGGTAGTGGGGAGCAGTACTTC.

V is TRBV27 and J is TRBJ2-2; 8 bases align to TRBD1. Germline-derived CDR1 and CDR2 are MNHEY and SMNVEV (reference sequence). V lost 5 bases to trimming and J lost 1 base; unmatched junction nucleotides: 6. The CDR3 has 16 residues. The CDR3: CASSVNGQGNTGELFF. CDR3 DNA sequence: TGTGCCAGCAGTGTGAATGGACAGGGGAACACCGGGGAGCTGTTTTTT.

The chain uses TRBV4-3 and TRBJ2-1; 9 nucleotides align to TRBD1. The CDR3 has 13 amino acids. J lost 8 bases, V lost 5 bases, and 4 bases had no gene match. Germline V lookup: CDR1 LGHNA, CDR2 YSLEER. The CDR3 loop is CASSYRGRDEQFF. The CDR3 nucleotides are TGCGCCAGCAGCTACAGGGGGCGCGATGAGCAGTTCTTC.

The chain recombines TRBV29-1 with TRBJ2-7; D is perhaps TRBD1 or TRBD2 (5 bases each). With 5 bases removed from V and 6 bases from J, the gap between germline ends came to 8 bases. The CDR3 spans 10 residues. CDR1 and CDR2 (germline): SQVTM, ANQGSEA. CDR3 sequence reads: CSVLGPEQYF. CDR3 DNA: TGCAGCGTTCTGGGACCCGAGCAGTACTTC.

V is TRBV5-1 and J is TRBJ1-5, with TRBD1 matching 12 bases. Per the germline V gene, CDR1 is SGHRS and CDR2 is YFSETQ. CDR3 length: 18 residues. The junction had 8 bases not matched to a gene; V was cut back by 4 bases and J by 0 bases. Here the CDR3 reads CASSPGQGADHSNQPQHF. CDR3 sequence (DNA): TGCGCCAGCAGCCCGGGACAGGGGGCCGATCATAGCAATCAGCCCCAGCATTTT.

In DNA form, the CDR3 reads TGTGCCACCAGTGATTCGGGGGGCGCGGAAAACATTCAGTACTTC. Protein: CATSDSGGAENIQYF. The chain employs TRBV24-1 and TRBJ2-4; tentatively, D is TRBD2 (7 bases). V lost 2 bases and J 5 bases, leaving 12 bases between the germline ends. Germline V gene lookup returns CDR1 KGHDR and CDR2 SFDVKD. The CDR3 spans 15 residues.

V usage is TRBV6-5 and J usage is TRBJ2-2; 10 nucleotides align to TRBD2. With 2 bases clipped from V and 1 base from J, the junction kept 10 bases outside the gene matches. Germline CDR1 MNHEY, CDR2 SVGAGI. The CDR3 consists of 19 residues. Here the CDR3 DNA reads TGTGCCAGCAGTTACCCCCGACTGAGCGGGGGGGTGAACACCGGGGAGCTGTTTTTT. It yields the protein CASSYPRLSGGVNTGELFF.

The gene calls are TRBV20-1 and TRBJ2-1, with TRBD1 matching 8 bases. The CDR3 loop spans 13 amino acids. After removal of 5 bases from V and 8 bases from J, the junction contained 8 bases not matched to a gene. The V gene's germline CDR1 is DFQATT and CDR2 SNEGSKA (reference sequence). The CDR3 spells CSARRTGRHEQFF. The CDR3 DNA follows: TGCAGTGCTCGCAGGACAGGGAGGCATGAGCAGTTCTTC.

The V call is TRBV12-3 or TRBV12-4, the J call TRBJ2-1, with TRBD1 matching 9 bases. Unmatched junction bases numbered 7, after V lost 2 bases and J lost 8 bases. This CDR3 comprises 15 residues. CDR3 coding DNA: TGTGCCAGCAGTTTATCGGGACAGGGCCTCGATGAGCAGTTCTTC. Amino acids: CASSLSGQGLDEQFF.

This clonotype occurred a few times. The chain combines TRBV13 with TRBJ2-5, with TRBD2 matching over 9 bases. The CDR3 loop spans 16 amino acids. The V and J ends lost 3 bases and 4 bases, in that order; junction bases with no gene match: 9. The V gene's germline CDR1 is PRHDT and CDR2 FYEKMQ (reference sequence). The CDR3 DNA is TGTGCCAGCAGCTTCCGAGCGGGAGGAAGGGGAGAGACCCAGTACTTC. Translated: CASSFRAGGRGETQYF.

This chain uses TRBV20-1 with TRBJ2-7; D is perhaps TRBD2 (6 bases). The CDR3 runs 14 residues. Trimming took 4 bases from V and 0 from J, leaving 13 bases between them. Per germline, CDR1 DFQATT and CDR2 SNEGSKA (reference sequence). The CDR3 reads CSATGLTISYEQYF. CDR3 bases: TGCAGTGCTACGGGACTGACGATCTCCTACGAGCAGTACTTC.

This clonotype has a handful of counts. Given the absence of the conserved phenylalanine or tryptophan at the CDR3 end, a read error is likely. The V call is TRBV4-2, the J call TRBJ2-1; the D is unclear. CDR1 and CDR2 (germline): LGHNA, YNFKEQ. The V end was cut by 8 bases, the J end by 6 bases, with 8 bases between. The CDR3 spans 11 residues. In nucleotides, the CDR3 is TGTGCCAGCGGTAATCTCAATGAGCAGTTCCTC. Amino acids: CASGNLNEQFL.

This clonotype was counted between two and nine times. The chain recombines TRBV10-3 with TRBJ2-2; TRBD2 is a possible D gene (7 bases). V was trimmed by 8 bases and J by 1 base, leaving 26 bases between them. This CDR3 region has 19 residues. The germline V gene has CDR1 ENHRY and CDR2 SYGVKD. In nucleotides, the CDR3 is TGTGCCATCGCAGAACCCGGGGGGCGAGCAAAGGGGAACACCGGGGAGCTGTTTTTT. This translates into CAIAEPGGRAKGNTGELFF.